The TCR beta chain described here comes from a study of CD8 T cells in Susac syndrome. After removal of 4 bases from V and 0 bases from J, the junction contained 8 bases not matched to a gene. The CDR3 totals 16 residues. CDR1 and CDR2 (germline): SGHRS, YFSETQ. It was healthy donors who served as the controls, matched for age and sex. TEMRA cells were FACS-enriched, while CD8+ and CD4+ T cells were negatively isolated. RNA was extracted with the RNeasy kit, and a quantity of roughly 0.5 to 1 ug was reverse transcribed using random hexamers. TCRdb processed the immunoSEQ multiplex PCR reads anew with MiXCR; each CDR3 protein has one entry. The sample has 51,000 or so distinct CDR3 sequences; approximately 93% are singletons.

The TCR sequence derives from a human donor in good health. The sequencing sample was made of CD8+ T cells from PBMCs. The V and J genes are TRBV5-1 and TRBJ2-7; 9 bases match TRBD2. The CDR3 DNA sequence: TGCGCCAGCAGCCCGCAGGCGGGGGGGGCCTCCTACGAGCAGTACTTC. This codes for CASSPQAGGASYEQYF.